A selection of T cell receptor beta chains follows, all from one sample in a study of blood T cells in healthy people across ages. TCRdb called the 5' RACE reads again in MiXCR, with one record for every CDR3 protein. This table holds hundreds of thousands of distinct CDR3 sequences, roughly 49% found once. The sample comprised blood. The receptors were sampled from an older woman in good health. CDR3s include the opening cysteine and the closing phenylalanine or tryptophan. A D gene is named only where the DNA matches it firmly. The listing skips clone size in some rows; elsewhere it reads once, few, many or a size class.

d_call clone_size j_call v_call cdr3_nt cdr3_aa
TRBD1 few TRBJ2-7 TRBV27 TGTGCCAGCAGAGCCAAAGGGGGGACAGGGATCTACGAGCAGTACTTC CASRAKGGTGIYEQYF
TRBD2 NA TRBJ2-1 TRBV14 TGTGCCAGCAGCCAACGACTAGCGGGAGACTATGAGCAGTTCTTC CASSQRLAGDYEQFF
TRBD2 NA TRBJ2-7 TRBV7-2 TGTGCCAGCAGCTTTAGCGGGAAATACGAGCAGTACTTC CASSFSGKYEQYF
TRBD2 NA TRBJ2-7 TRBV6-2/TRBV6-3 TGTGCCAGCAAGACGGCGGGAGGCTCCTACGAGCAGTACTTC CASKTAGGSYEQYF
NA NA TRBJ2-7 TRBV25-1 TGTGCCAGCGGTGAACAGCGGGCCTCCTACGAGCAGTACTTC CASGEQRASYEQYF
NA NA TRBJ2-5 TRBV28 TGTGCCAGCAGCCCTTGGGGGGGGCCTGAGACCCAGTACTTC CASSPWGGPETQYF
TRBD2 NA TRBJ2-3 TRBV6-6 TGTGCCAGCAGCCTCAATAACGGGAGGGCCGGAACAGATACGCAGTATTTT CASSLNNGRAGTDTQYF
NA few TRBJ1-1 TRBV2 TGTGCCAGCTCACCGTCGAGCACTGAAGCTTTCTTT CASSPSSTEAFF
TRBD1 NA TRBJ2-7 TRBV2 TGTGCCAGCAGTGCCGGGACAGGGGATGATGTGCAGTACTTC CASSAGTGDDVQYF
TRBD2 few TRBJ2-3 TRBV2 TGTGCCAGCCGGGGGGGGACTTTACCGACAGATACGCAGTATTTT CASRGGTLPTDTQYF
TRBD2 many TRBJ2-7 TRBV7-9 TGTGCCAGCAGCGAGTCACTAGCGGGAAGATACGAGCAGTACTTC CASSESLAGRYEQYF
TRBD1 NA TRBJ1-2 TRBV2 TGTGCCAGCAGTGCCATTAGGGACAGCTATGGCTACACCTTC CASSAIRDSYGYTF
TRBD2 NA TRBJ2-7 TRBV7-2 TGTGCCAGCAGCTTATCTTTCGCGGGAGCCTACGAGCAGTACTTC CASSLSFAGAYEQYF
NA NA TRBJ2-5 TRBV27 TGTGCCAGCAGTTCAGGGTCGGGTTGGACCCAGTACTTC CASSSGSGWTQYF
TRBD2 NA TRBJ2-5 TRBV7-3 TGTGCCAGCAGCTTAGAGGGCGGGAGATCGGAGACCCAGTACTTC CASSLEGGRSETQYF
NA few TRBJ1-1 TRBV20-1 TGCAGTGCTAGATCCCATGGAGTGGGGGACACTGAAGCTTTCTTT CSARSHGVGDTEAFF
NA NA TRBJ2-1 TRBV10-3 TGTGCCATCAGTGACAGAACCTACAATGAGCAGTTCTTC CAISDRTYNEQFF
NA NA TRBJ1-4 TRBV5-6 TGTGCCAGCAGCGGACGGCCCGCTGGGGGGGAACTGTTTTTT CASSGRPAGGELFF
TRBD2 NA TRBJ2-3 TRBV30 TGTGCCTGGAGTCGTAGGACTAGCAGCACAGATACGCAGTATTTT CAWSRRTSSTDTQYF
NA NA TRBJ1-2 TRBV4-3 TGCGCCAGCAGCCAAGATGATGGCGGCTACACCTTC CASSQDDGGYTF
NA NA TRBJ1-2 TRBV20-1 TGCAGTGCTAGTCAGGCAACTAACTATGGCTACACCTTC CSASQATNYGYTF
TRBD1 NA TRBJ2-7 TRBV9 TGTGCCAGCAGCTCTCACAGGGGGCCCCCTACCTACGAGCAGTACTTC CASSSHRGPPTYEQYF
NA NA TRBJ1-6 TRBV7-3 TGTGCCAGCAGCTTAAGTCGCCTACCTGGTTCACCCCTCCACTTT CASSLSRLPGSPLHF
TRBD1 NA TRBJ1-6 TRBV27 TGTGCCAGCAGCCGGGACAGGGGGCAAGGAAGCTCCTATAATTCACCCCTCCACTTT CASSRDRGQGSSYNSPLHF
NA NA TRBJ1-5 TRBV20-1 TGCAGTGTAGTTCTGGGGGGTGATCAGCCCCAGCATTTT CSVVLGGDQPQHF
NA NA TRBJ2-5 TRBV7-9 TGTGCCAGCAGCTTAGGCGGAGGGAACCAAGAGACCCAGTACTTC CASSLGGGNQETQYF
TRBD1 NA TRBJ1-6 TRBV29-1 TGCAGCGTCCGGACAGGGCCCTCACCCCTCCACTTT CSVRTGPSPLHF
NA NA TRBJ1-6 TRBV7-9 TGTGCCAGCAGCTTAGCGCTGGGACGTACTAATTCACCCCTCCACTTT CASSLALGRTNSPLHF
NA few TRBJ2-7 TRBV28 TGTGCCAGCAGACAACGCAGGGGCCTTACCTCCTACGAGCAGTACTTC CASRQRRGLTSYEQYF
TRBD1 NA TRBJ2-7 TRBV20-1 TGCAGTGCCCTCCGGACAGGGAGCTACGAGCAGTACTTC CSALRTGSYEQYF
NA NA TRBJ1-2 TRBV3-1 TGTGCCAGCAGCCGACACGGATCTAACTATGGCTACACCTTC CASSRHGSNYGYTF
TRBD1 few TRBJ2-5 TRBV7-2 TGTGCCAGCAGCTTAGGCCTGACAGGGCCGGAGACCCAGTACTTC CASSLGLTGPETQYF
NA NA TRBJ2-7 TRBV5-1 TGCGCCAGCAACTCGGCGGGGACACCCTACGAGCAGTACTTC CASNSAGTPYEQYF
NA once TRBJ1-2 TRBV18 TGTGCCAGCTCACCATCGATGGGGGTTCGTAATGGCTACACCTTC CASSPSMGVRNGYTF
NA NA TRBJ2-7 TRBV7-2 TGTTCCAGCAGCTTGGGGGCCCGTGAGCAGTACTTC CSSSLGAREQYF
NA once TRBJ2-5 TRBV20-1 TGCAGTGCTCCGACCCGGGCCCAAGAGACCCAGTACTTC CSAPTRAQETQYF
TRBD2 NA TRBJ2-3 TRBV19 TGTGCCAGTAGTATAGGAGCGGGAACAGGAGATACGCAGTATTTT CASSIGAGTGDTQYF
TRBD2 NA TRBJ2-1 TRBV18 TGTGCCAGCCGAAGCGGGAGTCTATACAATGAGCAGTTCTTC CASRSGSLYNEQFF
NA NA TRBJ2-2 TRBV6-2/TRBV6-3 TGTGCCAGCAGTATTGCGGGCCGGTATCTGACCGGGGAGCTGTTTTTT CASSIAGRYLTGELFF
TRBD2 few TRBJ2-3 TRBV29-1 TGCAGCGTTGAAAATCCCCGGACTAGCGCTAGCACAGATACGCAGTATTTT CSVENPRTSASTDTQYF
TRBD2 NA TRBJ2-3 TRBV12-3/TRBV12-4 TGTGCCACCGCCCGAGGACTAGCGGGAGGGAGGGGTCCACAAAATACGCAGTATTTT CATARGLAGGRGPQNTQYF
TRBD2 NA TRBJ2-3 TRBV6-4 TGTGCCAGCAGTGACGGGACTAGCGGCACAGATACGCAGTATTTT CASSDGTSGTDTQYF
TRBD2 NA TRBJ2-1 TRBV28 TGTGCCAGCAGTTTTACTAGCGGGGACATCAATGAGCAGTTCTTC CASSFTSGDINEQFF
TRBD1 NA TRBJ1-5 TRBV20-1 TGCAGTGCTAGTATACAGGGGATCAACAATCAGCCCCAGCATTTT CSASIQGINNQPQHF
NA NA TRBJ2-1 TRBV18 TGTGCCAGCTCACCACTCGGGGACGTTGGTGAGCAGTTCTTC CASSPLGDVGEQFF
NA NA TRBJ2-4 TRBV7-9 TGTGCCAGCAGCGAGGGTCGGAACATTCAGTACTTC CASSEGRNIQYF
TRBD1 once TRBJ2-1 TRBV2 TGTGCCAGCAGCGAACCACTTCCAGGGGGAGCTTACGATGAGCAGTTCTTC CASSEPLPGGAYDEQFF
NA NA TRBJ2-7 TRBV5-6 TGTGCCAGCAGCTTCGGGAACTCCTACGAGCAGTACTTC CASSFGNSYEQYF
TRBD2 NA TRBJ2-5 TRBV28 TGTGCCAGCAGTTCCCAGGGGACTAGCGGACAAGAGACCCAGTACTTC CASSSQGTSGQETQYF
NA NA TRBJ2-6 TRBV24-1 TGTGCCACCAGTGATTCGCTGGTTGGGGCCAACGTCCTGACTTTC CATSDSLVGANVLTF
NA NA TRBJ2-4 TRBV2 TGTGCCAGCAGGAAAGGGGGGGGAGTGAACATTCAGTACTTC CASRKGGGVNIQYF
TRBD2 once TRBJ2-7 TRBV27 TGTGCCAGCAGTTCCCCACGGGAGGGAGGGAATGAGCAGTACTTC CASSSPREGGNEQYF
NA few TRBJ2-1 TRBV7-2 TGTGCCAGCGCATACTTACAGGGATACAATGAGCAGTTCTTC CASAYLQGYNEQFF
TRBD1 NA TRBJ2-4 TRBV29-1 TGCAGCGTTGAGGGACAGCCAGGGGGAAAAAACATTCAGTACTTC CSVEGQPGGKNIQYF
NA few TRBJ1-6 TRBV20-1 TGCAGTGCTAGAGATAAGCAGCTGAATAATAATTCACCCCTCCACTTT CSARDKQLNNNSPLHF